This T cell receptor (beta chain) originates from a study of blood T cell repertoires in COVID-19. Across the study: Sites across the United States, Italy and Spain contributed samples from acute and convalescent COVID-19. T cells, B-cell-depleted T cells, or PBMCs provided the cDNA or gDNA that served as material.

This clone was detected ten times or more. This same CDR3 is encoded by further DNA sequences in the sample. Original methodology: Estimates of nucleated cell counts were drawn from the amplification of reference gene primers. Profiling relied on immunoSEQ multiplex PCR, and the TCRdb table lists in-frame clones only, not all of them. V and J calls plus clone size are reproduced from that table; the DNA served to infer D and trimming. The table has 65,000 to 80,000 clones, about 89% seen once. This CDR3 has 14 residues. V shed 2 bases and J shed 2 bases, with 13 bases lying between them. Germline V gene sequence: CDR1 GTSNPN, CDR2 SVGIG (reference sequence).

Specimen: peripheral blood. The chain uses TRBV30 and TRBJ2-7; D is perhaps TRBD1 (6 bases). The source is a man between 45 and 60 years old with active COVID-19. CDR3 sequence reads: CAWSPHRATYEQYF. The CDR3 nucleotides are TGTGCCTGGAGTCCACACAGGGCTACCTACGAGCAGTACTTC.